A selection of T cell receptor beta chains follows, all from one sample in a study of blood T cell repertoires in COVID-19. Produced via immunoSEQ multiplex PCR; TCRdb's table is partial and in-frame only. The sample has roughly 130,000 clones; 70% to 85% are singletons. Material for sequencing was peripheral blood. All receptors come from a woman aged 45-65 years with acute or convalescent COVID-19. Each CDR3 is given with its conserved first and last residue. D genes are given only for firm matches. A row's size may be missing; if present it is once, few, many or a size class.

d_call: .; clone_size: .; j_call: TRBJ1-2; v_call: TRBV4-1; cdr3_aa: CASSQDMRGSYSGYTF; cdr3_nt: TGCGCCAGCAGCCAAGATATGAGGGGGTCTTATAGTGGCTACACCTTC
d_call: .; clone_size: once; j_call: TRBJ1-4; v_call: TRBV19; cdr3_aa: CASSASTGSNEKLFF; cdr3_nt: TGTGCCAGTAGTGCATCGACAGGATCCAATGAAAAACTGTTTTTT
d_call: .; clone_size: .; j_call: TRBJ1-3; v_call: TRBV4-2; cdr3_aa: CASNQIPLGGLGNTIYF; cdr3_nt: TGTGCCAGCAACCAGATACCCTTGGGGGGGCTTGGAAACACCATATATTTT
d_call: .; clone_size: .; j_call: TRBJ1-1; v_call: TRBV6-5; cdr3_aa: CASSLTGISEAFF; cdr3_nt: TGTGCCAGCAGTCTGACGGGGATTAGTGAAGCTTTCTTT
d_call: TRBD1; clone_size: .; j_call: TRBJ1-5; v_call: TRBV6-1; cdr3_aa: CASSEATGGHQPQHF; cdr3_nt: TGTGCCAGCAGTGAAGCCACAGGGGGCCATCAGCCCCAGCATTTT
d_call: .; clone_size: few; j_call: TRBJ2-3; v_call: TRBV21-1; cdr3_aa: CASSNYRTCTDTQYF; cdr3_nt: TGTGCCAGCAGCAATTATAGAACCTGCACAGATACGCAGTATTTT
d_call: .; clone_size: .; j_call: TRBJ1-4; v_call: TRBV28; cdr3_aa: CASHPDIIYGAGEKLFF; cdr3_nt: TGTGCCAGCCATCCTGACATTATCTACGGAGCGGGTGAAAAACTGTTTTTT
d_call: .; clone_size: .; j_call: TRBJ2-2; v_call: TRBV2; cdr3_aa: CASSRVESGELFF; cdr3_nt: TGTGCCAGCAGTCGGGTGGAGTCCGGGGAGCTGTTTTTT
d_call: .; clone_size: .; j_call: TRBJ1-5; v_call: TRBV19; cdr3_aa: CASSIQDSGNQPQHF; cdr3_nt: TGTGCCAGTAGTATCCAGGACAGTGGCAATCAGCCCCAGCATTTT
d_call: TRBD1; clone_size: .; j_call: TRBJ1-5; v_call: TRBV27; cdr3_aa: CASREQGGVRQPQHF; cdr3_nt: TGTGCCAGCAGAGAACAGGGGGGTGTGAGGCAGCCCCAGCATTTT
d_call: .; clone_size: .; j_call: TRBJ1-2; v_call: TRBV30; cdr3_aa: CAGQQGRGYTF; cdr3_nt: TGTGCCGGCCAACAGGGTCGAGGCTACACCTTC
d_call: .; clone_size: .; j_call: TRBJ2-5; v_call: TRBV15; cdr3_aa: CATSEYQETQYF; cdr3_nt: TGTGCCACCAGCGAGTACCAAGAGACCCAGTACTTC
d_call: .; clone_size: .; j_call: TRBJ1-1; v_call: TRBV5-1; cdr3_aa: CASSSQGYTEAFF; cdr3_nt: TGCGCCAGCAGCTCACAGGGTTATACTGAAGCTTTCTTT
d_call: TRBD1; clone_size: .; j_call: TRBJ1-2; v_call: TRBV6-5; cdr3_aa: CASTRDRGKNGYTF; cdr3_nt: TGTGCCAGCACCCGGGACAGGGGAAAAAATGGCTACACCTTC
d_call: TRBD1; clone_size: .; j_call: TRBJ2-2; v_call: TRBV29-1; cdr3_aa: CSVLGQGNTGELFF; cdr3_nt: TGCAGCGTACTCGGACAGGGCAACACCGGGGAGCTGTTTTTT
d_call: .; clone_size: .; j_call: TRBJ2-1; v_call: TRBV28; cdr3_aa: CASSLPDSNEQFF; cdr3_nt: TGTGCCAGCAGTCTCCCGGACAGCAATGAGCAGTTCTTC
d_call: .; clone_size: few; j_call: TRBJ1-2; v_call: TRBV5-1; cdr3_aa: CASSLGGQMEYGYTF; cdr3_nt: TGCGCCAGCAGCTTGGGGGGCCAAATGGAGTATGGCTACACCTTC
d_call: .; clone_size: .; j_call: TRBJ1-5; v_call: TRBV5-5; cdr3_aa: CASSFKGNQPQHF; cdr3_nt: TGTGCCAGCAGCTTCAAGGGGAATCAGCCCCAGCATTTT
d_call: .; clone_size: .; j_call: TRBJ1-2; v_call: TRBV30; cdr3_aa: CAWSAKGGGYGYTF; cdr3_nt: TGTGCCTGGAGTGCTAAGGGAGGGGGCTATGGCTACACCTTC
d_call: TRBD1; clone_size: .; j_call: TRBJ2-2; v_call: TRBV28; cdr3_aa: CASSLEAGWDRVIGELFF; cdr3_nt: TGTGCCAGCAGTTTAGAGGCTGGTTGGGACAGGGTTATCGGGGAGCTGTTTTTT
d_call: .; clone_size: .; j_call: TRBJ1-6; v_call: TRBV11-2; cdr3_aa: CASSLVVLGVGDSPLHF; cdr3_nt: TGTGCCAGCAGCTTAGTGGTTCTGGGTGTTGGAGATTCACCCCTCCACTTT
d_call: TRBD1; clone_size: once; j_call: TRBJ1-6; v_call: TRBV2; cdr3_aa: CASSPQGDSPLHF; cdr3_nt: TGTGCCAGCAGCCCACAGGGGGATTCACCCCTCCACTTT
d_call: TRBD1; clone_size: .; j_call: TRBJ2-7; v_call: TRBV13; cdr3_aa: CASSFRDSGEQYF; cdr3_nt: TGTGCCAGCAGCTTCCGGGACAGTGGGGAGCAGTACTTC
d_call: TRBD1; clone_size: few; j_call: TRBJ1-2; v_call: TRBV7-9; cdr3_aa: CASSLGQGGNYGYTF; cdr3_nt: TGTGCCAGCAGCTTAGGACAGGGAGGCAACTATGGCTACACCTTC
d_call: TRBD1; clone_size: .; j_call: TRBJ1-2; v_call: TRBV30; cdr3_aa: CAWSTLGTGYGYTF; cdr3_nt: TGTGCCTGGAGTACACTTGGGACAGGTTATGGCTACACCTTC
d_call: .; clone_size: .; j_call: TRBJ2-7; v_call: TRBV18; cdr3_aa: CASSREVSGEQYF; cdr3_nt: TGTGCCAGCTCACGGGAGGTATCGGGAGAGCAGTACTTC
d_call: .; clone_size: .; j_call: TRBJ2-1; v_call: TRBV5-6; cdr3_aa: CASSFVTYNEQFF; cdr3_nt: TGTGCCAGCAGCTTTGTCACCTACAATGAGCAGTTCTTC
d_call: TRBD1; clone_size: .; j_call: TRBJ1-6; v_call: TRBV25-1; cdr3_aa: CASSPTFRGQGGSPLHF; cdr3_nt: TGTGCCAGCAGCCCCACCTTCCGCGGACAGGGAGGATCACCCCTCCACTTT
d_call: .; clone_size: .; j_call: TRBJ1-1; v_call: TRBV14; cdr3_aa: CASSSGMWTEAFF; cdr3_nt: TGTGCCAGCAGCTCAGGGATGTGGACTGAAGCTTTCTTT
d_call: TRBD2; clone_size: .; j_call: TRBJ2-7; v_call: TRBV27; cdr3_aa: CASSLGGGDSYEQYF; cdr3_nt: TGTGCCAGCAGTTTAGGGGGGGGAGACTCCTACGAGCAGTACTTC